The present T cell receptor beta chain was sequenced within a study of CD8+ T cells in alopecia areata. Study-wide points: A single nonresponder leaves the baseline CD8+ expansion link to response uncertain. For lesional scalp, especially alopecia totalis/universalis, clonality was higher than in normal scalp.

The sample's treatment: oral pan-JAK inhibitor, 5-10 mg twice daily. Both peripheral blood and punch biopsies of lesional scalp skin were obtained from patients who had alopecia areata. RNA was isolated and reverse transcribed to cDNA, the sequencing template. Libraries were prepared by immunoSEQ multiplex PCR; TCRdb keeps only in-frame clonotypes and omits some of them. The sample lists about 120,000 clones; 50% to 55% were seen once. In regard to this clone: Its antigen is unknown.

Trimming cost V 2 bases and J 0 bases, with 7 bases left between them. In germline, CDR1 is SGHTA, CDR2 FQGTGA. The CDR3 is 14 amino acids. The sequences come from CD4+ T cells sorted from blood, collected at week 4, from a patient treated with tofacitinib. The sequence was collected from a human donor with alopecia areata. The V gene is TRBV7-3, the J gene TRBJ1-1; D is undetermined. The CDR3 protein is CASSLAGLNTEAFF. The CDR3 DNA is TGTGCCAGCAGCTTAGCAGGCTTGAACACTGAAGCTTTCTTT.